The entry that follows covers one TCR beta chain sequence. Antigen: not known. The CDR3 sequence is 13 residues long. V dropped 5 bases and J dropped 5; count of bases not matched to a gene: 6. Germline-derived CDR1 and CDR2 are KGHSH and LQKENI. The sample belongs to a study of cytomegalovirus exposure and HLA in healthy donors. General study results and limits: Researchers reported from a later analysis that most CMV-associated TCR beta chains appeared HLA-restricted.

Primers for the PCR totalled 60 Vbeta and 13 Jbeta. Sequenced by immunoSEQ multiplex PCR; TCRdb stores in-frame clones only, minus some. The sample carries approximately 110,000 clones, around 70% recorded once. The sequenced sample was PBMCs. The sequence was collected from a man aged 40-49 years in good health and CMV-seropositive. The chain carries TRBV18 and TRBJ2-7, with 7 bases fitting TRBD1. The CDR3 DNA is TGTGCCAGCTCAGGGGGACAGAAGGACGAGCAGTACTTC. Translating gives CASSGGQKDEQYF.